This passage covers 23 T cell receptor beta chains from one sample sequenced in a study of blood T cell repertoires in COVID-19. Sequencing used immunoSEQ multiplex PCR; TCRdb keeps in-frame clones, though not all of them. The repertoire holds under 75,000 clones, with 79% as singletons. The material sequenced was peripheral blood. The receptor set was obtained from a woman aged 60-70 years with acute or convalescent COVID-19.

This clone was recorded only once. The chain has TRBV10-2 and TRBJ1-2; perhaps TRBD1 as D (5 bases). The CDR3 is made up of 15 amino acids. CDR1 and CDR2 from the germline V gene are WSHSY and SAAADI. Trimming left V 2 bases short and J 1 base short, with 11 bases between. The DNA for the CDR3 is TGCGCCAGCAGTGAGGGCAGGGCGAATAACTATGGCTACACCTTC. It encodes CASSEGRANNYGYTF.

This chain joins TRBV30 and TRBJ1-2; the D is unclear. V lost 4 bases and J 2 bases, leaving 11 bases between the germline ends. Germline V gene sequence: CDR1 GTSNPN, CDR2 SVGIG (reference sequence). This CDR3 has 13 residues. The CDR3 DNA is TGTGCCTGGATCCGAGGCCGGAACTATGGCTACACCTTC. It is translated as CAWIRGRNYGYTF. Complete variable domain (other parts from reference TRBV30 and TRBJ1-2): SQTIHQWPATLVQPVGSPLSLECTVEGTSNPNLYWYRQAAGRGLQLLFYSVGIGQISSEVPQNLSASRPQDRQFILSSKKLLLSDSGFYLCAWIRGRNYGYTFGSGTRLTVV.

The chain recombines TRBV9 with TRBJ1-1, with no clear D. Germline CDR1 reads SGDLS; CDR2 reads YYNGEE. CDR3 length: 14 residues. Trimming removed 0 bases from V and 4 bases from J, with 10 bases in between. The DNA for the CDR3 is TGTGCCAGCAGCGTAGATCTGGCGGCCACTGAAGCTTTCTTT. It yields the protein CASSVDLAATEAFF.

The table lists this clone with a few counts. The chain has TRBV6-2 or TRBV6-3 and TRBJ2-1, with 10 positions matching TRBD2. The V gene end was trimmed by 3 bases and the J gene end by 7 bases; junction bases not matched to a gene: 6. The germline V gene has CDR1 MNHEY and CDR2 SVGEGT. The CDR3 is made up of 15 amino acids. The CDR3 DNA reads TGTGCCAGCAGTTATATCCTAGCGGGGGCGAATGAGCAGTTCTTC. Translation gives CASSYILAGANEQFF.

CDR3 in DNA: TGTGCCAGCAGTTTAGCCCAGGGGAGTGGCTACACCTTC. This codes for CASSLAQGSGYTF. This chain joins TRBV27 and TRBJ1-2; TRBD1 might be the D (6 bases). Germline CDR1 MNHEY, CDR2 SMNVEV (reference sequence). The CDR3 loop spans 13 amino acids. Trimming cost V 2 bases and J 7 bases, with 11 bases left between them.

This chain links TRBV30 with TRBJ1-6; 9 bases fit TRBD1. CDR3 length: 14 residues. V shed 3 bases, J shed 10 bases, and the junction held 7 bases outside the gene matches. Germline CDR1 and CDR2: GTSNPN and SVGIG (reference sequence). For the CDR3, the DNA is TGTGCCTGGAGAGGGGACAGGGTGGGGTCACCCCTCCACTTT. Its protein product is CAWRGDRVGSPLHF.

The chain carries TRBV11-3 and TRBJ2-7; 7 nucleotides line up with TRBD1. V trimming: 3 bases; J trimming: 0 bases; junction bases outside the gene matches: 2. This CDR3 is 14 amino acids long. Germline lookup yields CDR1 SGHNT and CDR2 YENEEA. CDR3 sequence reads: CASSFDRASYEQYF. DNA for the CDR3: TGTGCCAGCAGCTTTGACAGGGCCTCCTACGAGCAGTACTTC.

This clone has just one count. This chain joins TRBV27 and TRBJ1-1, with D unclear. The length of the CDR3 is 13 residues. Trimming stripped 2 bases from V and 4 bases from J, with 8 bases between. The germline V gene has CDR1 MNHEY and CDR2 SMNVEV (reference sequence). CDR3 amino acids: CASSLLEFTEAFF. DNA for the CDR3: TGTGCCAGCAGTTTACTAGAGTTCACTGAAGCTTTCTTT.

V usage is TRBV9 and J usage is TRBJ1-1; D unresolved. Between the trimmed V and J ends, which lost 1 base and 4 bases, there was a span of 11 bases. The CDR3 has 14 amino acids. From germline, CDR1 is SGDLS and CDR2 YYNGEE. The CDR3 bases are TGTGCCAGCAGCGTAAGGACGGGAGCCACTGAAGCTTTCTTT. It translates to CASSVRTGATEAFF.

This clone has only a few counts. CDR3 amino acids: CATSRDRQVFTEAFF. As DNA, the CDR3 is TGTGCCACCAGCAGGGACCGACAGGTTTTCACTGAAGCTTTCTTT. The chain uses TRBV15 and TRBJ1-1; D is possibly TRBD1 (6 bases). This CDR3 has 15 amino acids. V lost 3 bases and J 4 bases, leaving 15 bases between the germline ends. The germline V gene encodes CDR1 LNHNV and CDR2 YYDKDF (reference sequence).

The table lists this clone with a few counts. The CDR3, as DNA: TGTGCCAGCAGCTTATTAGCTACTGAAGCTTTCTTT. Residues: CASSLLATEAFF. The chain has TRBV7-9 and TRBJ1-1; D gene uncertain. The CDR3 contains 12 residues. CDR1 is SEHNR and CDR2 is FQNEAQ in the germline V gene (reference sequence). V was shortened by 2 bases and J by 5 bases, with 6 bases between the two germline ends.

The chain joins TRBV27 to TRBJ2-3; D ambiguous. Germline loops: CDR1 MNHEY, CDR2 SMNVEV (reference sequence). The V end lost 6 bases, the J end lost 0 bases, and 16 bases lay between the germline ends. The CDR3 is 16 amino acids. The CDR3 spells CASSRSSVPSTDTQYF. The CDR3 nucleotides read TGTGCCAGCAGCCGATCTTCGGTCCCGAGCACAGATACGCAGTATTTT.

J is TRBJ1-4 and V is TRBV5-1, with 8 bases lining up with TRBD1. Germline V gene data show CDR1 as SGHRS and CDR2 as YFSETQ. CDR3 length equals 18 residues. Trimming cost V 3 bases and J 6 bases; bases outside gene matches: 16. DNA for the CDR3: TGCGCCAGCAGCTCCAAAACTACGCGGACAGGGTTTGATGAAAAACTGTTTTTT. This sequence encodes CASSSKTTRTGFDEKLFF.

This clone was recorded once. The J gene is TRBJ1-4, the V gene TRBV6-5; D perhaps matches TRBD1 (5 bases). Germline V gives CDR1 MNHEY, CDR2 SVGAGI. The CDR3 spans 13 residues. With 6 bases removed from V and 8 bases from J, the gap between germline ends came to 13 bases. The CDR3 nucleotides read TGTGCCAGCAGCGTCAGGGTAGGAGAAAAACTGTTTTTT. The encoded protein is CASSVRVGEKLFF.

This clone appeared a single time. V is TRBV28 and J is TRBJ2-1; 12 nucleotides line up with TRBD2. Germline V gene lookup returns CDR1 MDHEN and CDR2 SYDVKM. CDR3 length equals 15 residues. V shed 4 bases, J shed 5 bases, and the junction held 3 bases outside the gene matches. CDR3 residues: CASSSSGGAHNEQFF. The CDR3, as DNA: TGTGCCAGCAGTTCTAGCGGGGGGGCCCACAATGAGCAGTTCTTC.

The CDR3 here is CASSVMETQYF. CDR3 in DNA: TGTGCCAGCAGTGTTATGGAGACCCAGTACTTC. V and J are TRBV25-1 and TRBJ2-5, with unresolved D. Trimming took off 4 bases at V and 5 bases at J, with 5 bases between the two ends. The CDR3 is 11 amino acids. From germline, CDR1 is MGHDK and CDR2 SYGVNS. The full variable domain, with the rest looked up from reference TRBV25-1 and TRBJ2-5, is EADIYQTPRYLVIGTGKKITLECSQTMGHDKMYWYQQDPGMELHLIHYSYGVNSTEKGDLSSESTVSRIRTEHFPLTLESARPSHTSQYLCASSVMETQYFGPGTRLLVL.

The chain uses TRBV11-1 and TRBJ2-7; 14 nucleotides line up with TRBD2. J was trimmed by 1 base and V by 5 bases; bases with no gene match: 1. The CDR3 has 15 amino acids. Per the germline V gene, CDR1 is SGHAT and CDR2 is FQDESV (reference sequence). The CDR3 nucleotides read TGTGCCAGCAGCCGGACTAGCGGGGGGTCCTACGAGCAGTACTTC. Translation: CASSRTSGGSYEQYF.

The rearrangement links TRBV7-2 to TRBJ2-7, with D perhaps matching TRBD1 (6 bases). The germline V and J ends were trimmed by 5 bases and 5 bases, with 19 bases remaining between them. CDR1 and CDR2 (germline): SGHTA, FQGNSA. There are 15 residues in the CDR3. The CDR3 here is CASSLNRDIGHEQYF. In nucleotides, the CDR3 is TGTGCCAGCAGCCTGAACCGGGACATTGGCCACGAGCAGTACTTC.

For this clone: One end of the junction is discordant with germline, which a read error may explain. This chain's CDR3 is CASSLENRDRQNF. For the CDR3, the DNA is TGTGCCAGCAGCTTGGAGAACCGGGACAGGCAAAACTTC. The gene calls are TRBV7-9 and TRBJ2-7, with 8 bases matching TRBD1. The CDR3 length is 13 residues. Germline CDR1 SEHNR, CDR2 FQNEAQ (reference sequence). The full variable domain, in which reference TRBV7-9 and TRBJ2-7 provide the parts outside the CDR3, is DTGVSQNPRHKITKRGQNVTFRCDPISEHNRLYWYRQTLGQGPEFLTYFQNEAQLEKSRLLSDRFSAERPKGSFSTLEIQRTEQGDSAMYLCASSLENRDRQNFGPGTRLTVT.

The J gene is TRBJ2-7, the V gene TRBV28; D perhaps matches TRBD2 (5 bases). V was pared by 8 bases and J by 4 bases, with 18 bases between. The germline V gene encodes CDR1 MDHEN and CDR2 SYDVKM. The CDR3 sequence is 14 residues long. The CDR3 DNA reads as TGTGCCAGCTCCTCCCCCGGACTGCCGTACGAGCAGTACTTC. This gives the protein CASSSPGLPYEQYF.

V and J are TRBV28 and TRBJ1-2; 7 positions agree with TRBD1. Germline V gene lookup returns CDR1 MDHEN and CDR2 SYDVKM. The CDR3 contains 16 residues. V shed 6 bases, J shed 1 base, and the junction held 11 bases outside the gene matches. The CDR3 DNA reads TGTGCCAGCAGGTTAGACAGGGTCTTAGATAACTATGGCTACACCTTC. This codes for CASRLDRVLDNYGYTF.

V and J are TRBV2 and TRBJ1-1; D may be TRBD1 (5 bases). Trimming took off 6 bases at V and 1 base at J, with 12 bases between the two ends. The germline CDR1 and CDR2 sequences are SNHLY and FYNNEI. This CDR3 region has 14 residues. The CDR3 here is CASSGQVRNTEAFF. DNA for the CDR3: TGTGCCAGCAGCGGACAAGTCAGGAACACTGAAGCTTTCTTT.

The chain is built from TRBV15 and TRBJ2-1; D not resolved. CDR3 length: 16 amino acids. Trimming cost V 0 bases and J 0 bases, with 9 bases left between them. CDR1 and CDR2 from the germline V gene are LNHNV and YYDKDF (reference sequence). CDR3 amino acids: CATSRDLGSSYNEQFF. In DNA form, the CDR3 reads TGTGCCACCAGCAGAGATTTGGGCAGCTCCTACAATGAGCAGTTCTTC.